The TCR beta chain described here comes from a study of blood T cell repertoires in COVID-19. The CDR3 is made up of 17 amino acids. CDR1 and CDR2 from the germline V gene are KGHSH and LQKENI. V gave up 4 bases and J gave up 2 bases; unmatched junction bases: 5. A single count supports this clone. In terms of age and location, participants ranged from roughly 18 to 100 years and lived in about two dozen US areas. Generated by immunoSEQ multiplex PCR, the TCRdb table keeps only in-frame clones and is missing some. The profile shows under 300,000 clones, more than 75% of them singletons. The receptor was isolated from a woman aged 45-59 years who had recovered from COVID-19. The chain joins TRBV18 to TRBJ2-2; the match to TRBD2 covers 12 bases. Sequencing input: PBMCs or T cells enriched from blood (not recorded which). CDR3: CASSLNGLAGNTGELFF. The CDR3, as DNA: TGTGCCAGCTCACTCAACGGACTAGCGGGAAACACCGGGGAGCTGTTTTTT.